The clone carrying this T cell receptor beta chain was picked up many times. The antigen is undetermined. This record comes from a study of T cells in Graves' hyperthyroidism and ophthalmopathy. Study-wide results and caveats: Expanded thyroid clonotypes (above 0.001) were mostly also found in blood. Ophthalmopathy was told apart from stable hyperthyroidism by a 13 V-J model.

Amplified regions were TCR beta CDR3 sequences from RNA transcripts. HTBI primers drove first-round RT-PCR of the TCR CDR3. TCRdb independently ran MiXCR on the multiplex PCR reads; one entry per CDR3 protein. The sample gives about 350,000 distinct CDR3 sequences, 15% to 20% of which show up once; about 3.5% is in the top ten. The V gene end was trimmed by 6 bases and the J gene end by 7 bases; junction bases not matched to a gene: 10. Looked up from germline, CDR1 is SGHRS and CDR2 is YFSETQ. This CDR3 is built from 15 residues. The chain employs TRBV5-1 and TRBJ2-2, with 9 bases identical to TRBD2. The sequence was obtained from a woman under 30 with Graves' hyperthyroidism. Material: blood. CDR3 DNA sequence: TGCGCCAGCATGAGGGATGGACTAGCGCACGGGGAGCTGTTTTTT. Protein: CASMRDGLAHGELFF.